What follows are 29 T cell receptor beta chains derived from one specimen sequenced in a study of blood T cells in healthy people across ages. A second PCR, run for about 6 to 12 cycles, used a sample-barcoded 5' primer plus a J-beta primer mix. TCRdb reanalysed the 5' RACE reads using MiXCR and keeps one entry per CDR3 protein. The sample contains about 1.4 million distinct CDR3 sequences, around 55% of which appear only once. The sample taken for sequencing was blood. The receptor set was obtained from a man aged 18 to 29 in good health.

As concerns this clonotype: The junction and the germline gene differ at one end; a read error may be behind it. CDR3 residues: CASSPRTGISGANVPTF. The CDR3 coding sequence is TGCGCCAGCAGCCCACGGACAGGGATTTCTGGGGCCAACGTCCCGACTTTC. V is TRBV4-3 and J is TRBJ2-6; 8 bases match TRBD1. The CDR3 length is 17 residues. Germline V gene lookup returns CDR1 LGHNA and CDR2 YSLEER.

The V gene is TRBV7-9, the J gene TRBJ1-2; D is undetermined. V was pared by 2 bases and J by 4 bases, with 11 bases between. Germline V CDR1 and CDR2: SEHNR, FQNEAQ (reference sequence). The CDR3 contains 14 residues. CDR3 amino acids: CASSLFEESYGYTF. The CDR3 region has the DNA TGTGCCAGCAGCTTATTCGAGGAGAGCTATGGCTACACCTTC. Together with reference TRBV7-9 and TRBJ1-2, the CDR3 gives the full variable domain: DTGVSQNPRHKITKRGQNVTFRCDPISEHNRLYWYRQTLGQGPEFLTYFQNEAQLEKSRLLSDRFSAERPKGSFSTLEIQRTEQGDSAMYLCASSLFEESYGYTFGSGTRLTVV.

The table lists this clonotype with a few counts. The rearrangement uses TRBV10-3 and TRBJ2-7; 10 nucleotides align to TRBD1. Germline V gene data show CDR1 as ENHRY and CDR2 as SYGVKD. The CDR3 is 13 residues long. Unmatched junction bases numbered 9, after V lost 10 bases and J lost 6 bases. Here the CDR3 DNA reads TGTGCCAGCTGGACAGGGGGGCAGGTCGAGCAGTACTTC. It specifies CASWTGGQVEQYF.

The chain recombines TRBV7-2 with TRBJ2-7, with D perhaps given as TRBD1 or TRBD2 (6 bases each). This CDR3 has 15 residues. Germline-derived CDR1 and CDR2 are SGHTA and FQGNSA. Trimming removed 2 bases from V and 0 bases from J, with 11 bases in between. For the CDR3, the DNA is TGTGCCAGCAGCTTAAGGGGGGCGAGCTCCTACGAGCAGTACTTC. As protein: CASSLRGASSYEQYF.

The chain carries TRBV13 and TRBJ2-3, with 9 bases matching TRBD2. The CDR3 runs to 15 residues. The germline gives CDR1 PRHDT, CDR2 FYEKMQ (reference sequence). Trimming removed 2 bases from V and 1 base from J; junction bases left unmatched: 1. Here the CDR3 reads CASSLKRGGTDTQYF. The CDR3 nucleotides are TGTGCCAGCAGCTTAAAGCGGGGGGGCACAGATACGCAGTATTTT.

As DNA, the CDR3 is TGTGCCACCAGCAGAGGGGACAGAGATATCTACGAGCAGTACTTC. Translating it yields CATSRGDRDIYEQYF. This chain uses TRBV15 with TRBJ2-7, with 7 bases that match TRBD1. Germline assignment: CDR1 LNHNV and CDR2 YYDKDF (reference sequence). The CDR3 has 15 residues. V trimming: 1 base; J trimming: 3 bases; junction bases outside the gene matches: 6.

The rearrangement joins TRBV5-5 to TRBJ2-1; D is uncertain. CDR1 is SGHKS, CDR2 YYEKEE, per germline (reference sequence). The CDR3 spans 15 residues. V shed 5 bases and J shed 0 bases, with 12 bases lying between them. The CDR3 is CASRSFASSYNEQFF. The CDR3 DNA reads as TGTGCCAGCAGGTCTTTTGCAAGCTCCTACAATGAGCAGTTCTTC.

The chain carries TRBV11-2 and TRBJ2-7; D gene unclear. Germline V gives CDR1 SGHAT, CDR2 FQNNGV. CDR3 length equals 13 residues. V was shortened by 3 bases and J by 6 bases, with 12 bases between the two germline ends. The CDR3: CASSLGKVTEQYF. DNA of the CDR3: TGTGCCAGCAGCTTGGGAAAGGTCACCGAGCAGTACTTC. The full variable domain, rest sourced from reference TRBV11-2 and TRBJ2-7, is EAGVAQSPRYKIIEKRQSVAFWCNPISGHATLYWYQQILGQGPKLLIQFQNNGVVDDSQLPKDRFSAERLKGVDSTLKIQPAKLEDSAVYLCASSLGKVTEQYFGPGTRLTVT.

This rearrangement joins TRBV4-1 to TRBJ2-1; tentative D call: TRBD1 (6 bases). This CDR3 comprises 18 residues. V gave up 2 bases and J gave up 4 bases, with 21 bases separating them. Germline V gene sequence: CDR1 MGHRA, CDR2 YSYEKL. CDR3 protein: CASSQNVRLGQGYNEQFF. In DNA form, the CDR3 reads TGCGCCAGCAGCCAAAATGTCCGGTTGGGACAAGGATACAATGAGCAGTTCTTC.

In DNA, the CDR3 is TGTGCCAGCTCACAACAGACCTACTCCTACGAGCAGTACTTC. This sequence encodes CASSQQTYSYEQYF. The chain links TRBV18 to TRBJ2-7; D uncertain. Deletions cut 4 bases from V and 0 bases from J, with 10 bases between. In germline, CDR1 is KGHSH, CDR2 LQKENI. The CDR3 covers 14 residues.

The table lists this clonotype with a few counts. The chain is built from TRBV3-1 and TRBJ1-4, with TRBD1 identical over 8 bases. Trimming removed 4 bases from V and 6 bases from J; junction bases left unmatched: 7. Germline V CDR1 and CDR2: LGHDT, YNNKEL (reference sequence). The CDR3 sequence is 15 residues long. CDR3 DNA sequence: TGTGCCAGCAGCCTGACAGGGGAGGTGGATGAAAAACTGTTTTTT. Translated: CASSLTGEVDEKLFF.

The chain joins TRBV4-1 to TRBJ2-1, with D possibly being TRBD2 (5 bases). The DNA matches TRBJ2-7 better at its end, which makes the J call doubtful. The germline CDR1 and CDR2 sequences are MGHRA and YSYEKL. The CDR3 consists of 17 residues. CDR3 in amino acids: CASSPFWTDSSYNEQYF. CDR3 sequence (DNA): TGCGCCAGCAGCCCTTTTTGGACTGATAGCTCCTACAATGAGCAGTACTTC.

About this clonotype: One junction end does not reproduce the germline sequence, and a read error may be involved. The chain has TRBV7-8 and TRBJ2-6; D may match TRBD1 or TRBD2 (5 bases each). Germline loops: CDR1 SGHVS, CDR2 FQNEAQ. The CDR3 length is 17 residues. The CDR3 region has the DNA TGTGCCAGCAGCTTGGCGGGTGGAAGCTCTGGGGCCAGCGTCCTGACTTTC. Protein: CASSLAGGSSGASVLTF.

This chain connects TRBV29-1 to TRBJ1-5, with D perhaps matching TRBD1 (5 bases). This CDR3 is built from 15 residues. The V gene lost 5 bases and the J gene lost 0 bases, with 14 bases spanning the gap. Germline values: CDR1 SQVTM, CDR2 ANQGSEA. The CDR3 DNA reads TGCAGCGTTCCAGGGTCGGTGAATAGCAATCAGCCCCAGCATTTT. As protein: CSVPGSVNSNQPQHF.

Details on this clonotype: At one of its ends the junction is not consistent with the germline gene, which may arise from a read error. The gene calls are TRBV6-2 or TRBV6-3 and TRBJ1-2; no definite D call. The CDR3 sequence is 13 residues long. Germline lookup yields CDR1 MNHEY and CDR2 SVGEGT. The DNA for the CDR3 is TGTGCCGGCAGTTCACGGATTACCTATGGCTACACCTTC. It encodes CAGSSRITYGYTF.

This clonotype was detected only a few times. The chain recombines TRBV4-1 with TRBJ2-7, with unresolved D. The CDR3 contains 16 residues. Deletions cut 0 bases from V and 5 bases from J, with 17 bases between. Germline CDR1 MGHRA, CDR2 YSYEKL. The CDR3 DNA sequence: TGCGCCAGCAGCCAAGAAGGCAACAGCCCCGGTCACGAGCAGTACTTC. Its translation: CASSQEGNSPGHEQYF.

J is TRBJ2-7 and V is TRBV12-3 or TRBV12-4, with a weak D call TRBD1 (5 bases). Near its end, the DNA agrees better with TRBJ2-5, so the J call may be wrong. The CDR3 runs 17 residues. DNA of the CDR3: TGTGCCAGCAGCCGTGATAATGCGCCGAAAAGGGGCGAGACCCAGTACTTC. Its translation is CASSRDNAPKRGETQYF.

This clonotype has just a few counts. The gene calls are TRBV10-3 and TRBJ2-5, with D unclear. Trimming cost V 4 bases and J 0 bases, with 12 bases left between them. CDR3 length: 15 amino acids. The germline V gene has CDR1 ENHRY and CDR2 SYGVKD. The CDR3 nucleotides are TGTGCCATCAGTGTGTCGGACGGATACCAAGAGACCCAGTACTTC. This gives the protein CAISVSDGYQETQYF.

The chain joins TRBV3-1 to TRBJ2-5, with TRBD2 matching over 8 bases. J lost 13 bases, V lost 4 bases, and 14 bases had no gene match. This CDR3 has 14 residues. The germline CDR1 and CDR2 sequences are LGHDT and YNNKEL (reference sequence). The CDR3 DNA reads TGTGCCAGCAGCCGACCGGGAGGAGGCGGGAGGTTGTACTTC. This sequence encodes CASSRPGGGGRLYF.

In its sample, this clonotype was seen a few times. This CDR3 is CASGPFEAGDNEQYF. As DNA, the CDR3 is TGTGCCAGCGGTCCCTTCGAAGCGGGAGACAACGAGCAGTACTTC. V usage is TRBV7-9 and J usage is TRBJ2-7; 8 bases line up with TRBD2. The CDR3 covers 15 residues. With V trimmed by 8 bases and J by 5 bases, 14 bases remained unmatched. Germline CDR1 SEHNR, CDR2 FQNEAQ (reference sequence).

This clonotype was counted a single time. The chain recombines TRBV7-9 with TRBJ1-4, with D possibly matching TRBD1 (5 bases). V was trimmed by 8 bases and J by 8 bases, leaving 12 bases between them. CDR3 length: 12 amino acids. Germline CDR1 is SEHNR and CDR2 is FQNEAQ (reference sequence). The CDR3 sequence: CASAFRGEKLFF. The CDR3 nucleotides are TGTGCCAGCGCCTTCCGGGGCGAAAAACTGTTTTTT.

The chain employs TRBV28 and TRBJ2-6, with D uncertain. The V end lost 8 bases, the J end lost 0 bases, and 11 bases lay between the germline ends. The CDR3 has 15 amino acids. Germline V gene lookup returns CDR1 MDHEN and CDR2 SYDVKM. CDR3 amino acids: CASSYSLSGANVLTF. CDR3 DNA sequence: TGTGCCAGCTCGTACAGCCTCTCTGGGGCCAACGTCCTGACTTTC.

The chain joins TRBV27 to TRBJ2-1; D perhaps matches TRBD1 (6 bases). Trimming removed 5 bases at V and 0 bases at J, with 14 bases between. This CDR3 region has 16 residues. CDR1 is MNHEY, CDR2 SMNVEV, per germline (reference sequence). This chain's CDR3 is CASSGPTGRSYNEQFF. The CDR3 nucleotides read TGTGCCAGCAGTGGCCCGACAGGACGCTCCTACAATGAGCAGTTCTTC.

V and J are TRBV15 and TRBJ2-7; D is unresolved. TRBJ2-5 explains the end of the DNA better; the J call may be wrong. This CDR3 region has 12 residues. CDR1 LNHNV and CDR2 YYDKDF come from the germline V gene (reference sequence). The CDR3 DNA follows: TGTGCCACCAGCAGAGCTAAAGAGACCCAGTACTTC. It specifies CATSRAKETQYF.

This chain links TRBV6-2 or TRBV6-3 with TRBJ1-1; possibly TRBD1 for D (5 bases). V was cut by 3 bases and J by 1 base, with 15 bases left in between. The CDR3 has 16 amino acids. The germline V gene encodes CDR1 MNHEY and CDR2 SVGEGT. CDR3 nucleotides: TGTGCCAGCAGTTATTTCGGATGGGGCCCGAACACTGAAGCTTTCTTT. Translated: CASSYFGWGPNTEAFF.

This sequence joins TRBV11-2 and TRBJ2-3, with D unresolved. This CDR3 is built from 13 residues. Germline lookup yields CDR1 SGHAT and CDR2 FQNNGV. The V gene lost 4 bases and the J gene lost 6 bases, with 11 bases spanning the gap. CDR3 DNA sequence: TGTGCCAGCAGCTCCACAGTCCGGGATACGCAGTATTTT. Translation gives CASSSTVRDTQYF.

The chain is built from TRBV20-1 and TRBJ2-7; weak D call: TRBD1 (5 bases). Germline V lookup: CDR1 DFQATT, CDR2 SNEGSKA (reference sequence). This CDR3 is built from 13 residues. V was clipped by 6 bases and J by 2 bases, with 14 bases between them. The CDR3 DNA reads TGCAGTGCCGCAAGGACACTTCCCTACGAGCAGTACTTC. Translating it yields CSAARTLPYEQYF.

This clonotype was recorded only once. The chain is built from TRBV10-3 and TRBJ2-7, with 8 bases lining up with TRBD1. Germline CDR1 and CDR2: ENHRY and SYGVKD. Trimming removed 2 bases from V and 0 bases from J; junction bases left unmatched: 3. The CDR3 has 15 residues. The CDR3 DNA reads as TGTGCCATCAGTGAGCGACAGGGGCACTCCTACGAGCAGTACTTC. It yields the protein CAISERQGHSYEQYF.

The V gene is TRBV20-1, the J gene TRBJ2-1, with 8 bases fitting TRBD1. Germline V CDR1 and CDR2: DFQATT, SNEGSKA (reference sequence). Trimming took 6 bases from V and 9 from J; bases not matched to a gene: 16. The CDR3 is made up of 15 amino acids. The CDR3 loop is CSAADRGQTNVEQFF. The CDR3 nucleotides read TGCAGTGCCGCAGACAGGGGCCAAACTAACGTTGAGCAGTTCTTC.